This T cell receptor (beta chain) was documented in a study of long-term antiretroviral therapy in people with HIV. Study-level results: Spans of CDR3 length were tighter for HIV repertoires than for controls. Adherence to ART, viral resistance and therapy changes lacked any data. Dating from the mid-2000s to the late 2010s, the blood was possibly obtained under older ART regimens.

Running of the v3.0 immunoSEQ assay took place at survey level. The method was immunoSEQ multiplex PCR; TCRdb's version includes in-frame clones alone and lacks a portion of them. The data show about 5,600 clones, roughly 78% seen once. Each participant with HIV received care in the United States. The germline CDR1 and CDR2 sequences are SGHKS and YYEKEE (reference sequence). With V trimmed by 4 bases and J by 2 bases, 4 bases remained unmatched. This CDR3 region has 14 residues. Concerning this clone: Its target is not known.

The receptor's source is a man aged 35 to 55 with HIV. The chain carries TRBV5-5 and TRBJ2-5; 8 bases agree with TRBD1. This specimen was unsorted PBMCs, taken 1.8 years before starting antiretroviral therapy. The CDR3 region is CASSGTGGQETQYF. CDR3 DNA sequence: TGTGCCAGCAGCGGTACAGGGGGTCAAGAGACCCAGTACTTC.